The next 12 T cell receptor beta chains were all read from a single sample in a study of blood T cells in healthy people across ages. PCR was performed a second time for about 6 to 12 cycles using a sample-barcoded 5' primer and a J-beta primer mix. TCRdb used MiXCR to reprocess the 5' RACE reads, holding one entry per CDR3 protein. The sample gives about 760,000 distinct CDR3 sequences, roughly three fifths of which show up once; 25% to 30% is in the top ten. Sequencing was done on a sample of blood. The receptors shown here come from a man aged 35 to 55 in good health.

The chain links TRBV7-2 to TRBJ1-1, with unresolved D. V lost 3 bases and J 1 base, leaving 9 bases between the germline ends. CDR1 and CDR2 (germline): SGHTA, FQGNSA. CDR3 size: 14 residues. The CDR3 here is CASSFNPANTEAFF. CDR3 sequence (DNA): TGTGCCAGCAGCTTTAACCCCGCGAACACTGAAGCTTTCTTT. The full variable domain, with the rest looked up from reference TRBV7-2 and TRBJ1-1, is GAGVSQSPSNKVTEKGKDVELRCDPISGHTALYWYRQSLGQGLEFLIYFQGNSAPDKSGLPSDRFSAERTGGSVSTLTIQRTQQEDSAVYLCASSFNPANTEAFFGQGTRLTVV.

CDR3 residues: CSAGLPGRESGYTF. CDR3 coding DNA: TGCAGTGCTGGATTACCAGGACGGGAGAGTGGCTACACCTTC. V usage is TRBV20-1 and J usage is TRBJ1-2; D is undetermined. The V end lost 5 bases, the J end lost 7 bases, and 20 bases lay between the germline ends. There are 14 residues in the CDR3. CDR1 DFQATT and CDR2 SNEGSKA come from the germline V gene (reference sequence).

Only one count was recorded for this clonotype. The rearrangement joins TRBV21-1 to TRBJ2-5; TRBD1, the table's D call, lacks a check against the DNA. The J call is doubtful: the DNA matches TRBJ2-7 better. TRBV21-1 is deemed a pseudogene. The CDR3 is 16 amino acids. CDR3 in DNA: TGTGCCAGCAGCAAAGGTGGCGCGGATAAGGCCTACGAGCAGTACTTC. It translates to CASSKGGADKAYEQYF.

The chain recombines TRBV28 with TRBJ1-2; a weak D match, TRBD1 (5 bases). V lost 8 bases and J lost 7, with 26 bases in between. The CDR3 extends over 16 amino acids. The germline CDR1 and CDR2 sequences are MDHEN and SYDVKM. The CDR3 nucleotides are TGTGCCAGCCGGGGGGAATCGGCAGGGCCTATGAGTGGCTACACCTTC. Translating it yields CASRGESAGPMSGYTF.

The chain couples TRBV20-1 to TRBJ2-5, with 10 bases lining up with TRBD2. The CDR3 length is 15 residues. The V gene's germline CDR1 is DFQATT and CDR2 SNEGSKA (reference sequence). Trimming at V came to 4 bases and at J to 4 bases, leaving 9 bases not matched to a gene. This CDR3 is CSATELAGKRETQYF. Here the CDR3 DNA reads TGCAGTGCTACAGAACTAGCGGGAAAAAGAGAGACCCAGTACTTC.

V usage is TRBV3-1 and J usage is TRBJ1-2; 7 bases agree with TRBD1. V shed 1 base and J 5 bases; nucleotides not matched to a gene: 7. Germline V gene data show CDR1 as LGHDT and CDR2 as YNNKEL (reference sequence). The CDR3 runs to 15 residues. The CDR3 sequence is CASSQGAGQSYGYTF. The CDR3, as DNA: TGTGCCAGCAGCCAAGGGGCGGGACAGAGTTATGGCTACACCTTC.

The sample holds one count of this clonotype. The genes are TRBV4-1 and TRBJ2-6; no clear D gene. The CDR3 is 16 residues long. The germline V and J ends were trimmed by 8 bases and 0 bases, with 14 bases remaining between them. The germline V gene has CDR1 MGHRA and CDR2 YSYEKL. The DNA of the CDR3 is TGCGCCAGCGGCCCGACACGTCTCTCTGGGGCCAACGTCCTGACTTTC. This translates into CASGPTRLSGANVLTF.

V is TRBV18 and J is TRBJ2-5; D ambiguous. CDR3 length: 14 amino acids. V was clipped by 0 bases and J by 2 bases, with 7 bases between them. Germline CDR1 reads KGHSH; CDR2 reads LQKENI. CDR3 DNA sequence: TGTGCCAGCTCACCACCCACAGATCAAGAGACCCAGTACTTC. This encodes CASSPPTDQETQYF.

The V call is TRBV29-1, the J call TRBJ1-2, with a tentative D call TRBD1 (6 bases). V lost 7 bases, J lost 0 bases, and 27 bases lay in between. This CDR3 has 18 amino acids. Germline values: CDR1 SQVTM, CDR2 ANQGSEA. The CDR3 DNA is TGCAGCGCAGACCGTCCGACAGGAGTTTTTCCCACTAACTATGGCTACACCTTC. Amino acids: CSADRPTGVFPTNYGYTF.

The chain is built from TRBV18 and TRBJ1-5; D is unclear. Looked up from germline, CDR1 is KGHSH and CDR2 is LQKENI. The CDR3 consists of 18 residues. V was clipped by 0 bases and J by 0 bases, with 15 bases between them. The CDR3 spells CASSPPAAQVHSNQPQHF. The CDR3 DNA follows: TGTGCCAGCTCACCACCGGCGGCTCAGGTGCATAGCAATCAGCCCCAGCATTTT. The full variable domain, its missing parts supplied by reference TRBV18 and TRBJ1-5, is NAGVMQNPRHLVRRRGQEARLRCSPMKGHSHVYWYRQLPEEGLKFMVYLQKENIIDESGMPKERFSAEFPKEGPSILRIQQVVRGDSAAYFCASSPPAAQVHSNQPQHFGDGTRLSIL.

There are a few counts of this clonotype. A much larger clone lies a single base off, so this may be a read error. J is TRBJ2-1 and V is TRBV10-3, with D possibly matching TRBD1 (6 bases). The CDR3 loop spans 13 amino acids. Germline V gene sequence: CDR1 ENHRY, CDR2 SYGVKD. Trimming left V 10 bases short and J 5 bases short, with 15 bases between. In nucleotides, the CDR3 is TGTGCCAGCAGAACAGGGACCCACAATGAGCAGTTCTTC. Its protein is CASRTGTHNEQFF.

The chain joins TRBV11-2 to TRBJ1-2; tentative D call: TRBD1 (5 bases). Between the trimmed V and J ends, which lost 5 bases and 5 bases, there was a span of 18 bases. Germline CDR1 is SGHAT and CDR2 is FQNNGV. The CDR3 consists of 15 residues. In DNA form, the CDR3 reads TGTGCCAGCAGCCCCGGGACGCCGTTGGTTTATGGCTACACCTTC. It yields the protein CASSPGTPLVYGYTF. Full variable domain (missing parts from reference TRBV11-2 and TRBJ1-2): EAGVAQSPRYKIIEKRQSVAFWCNPISGHATLYWYQQILGQGPKLLIQFQNNGVVDDSQLPKDRFSAERLKGVDSTLKIQPAKLEDSAVYLCASSPGTPLVYGYTFGSGTRLTVV.